This TCR beta chain was sequenced in a study of CD8 T cells in Susac syndrome. Random hexamers primed reverse transcription of roughly 0.45 to 1 ug RNA. TCRdb reprocessed the immunoSEQ multiplex PCR reads via MiXCR and lists one record per CDR3 protein. The sample lists 130,000 to 150,000 distinct CDR3 sequences, around 94% occurring once. V lost 7 bases, J lost 4 bases, and 12 bases lay in between. CDR3 length equals 13 residues. The germline V gene has CDR1 MNHEY and CDR2 SVGAGI. The T cells that were sequenced for TCR beta were CD8+ and CD4+ cells from blood. The sequencing sample was made of CD8+ T cells from PBMCs. The V and J genes are TRBV6-5 and TRBJ2-3; D uncertain. The sequence came from a human donor in good health. CDR3: CASTPQSADTQYF. The CDR3 DNA is TGTGCCAGCACTCCTCAGTCTGCAGATACGCAGTATTTT.